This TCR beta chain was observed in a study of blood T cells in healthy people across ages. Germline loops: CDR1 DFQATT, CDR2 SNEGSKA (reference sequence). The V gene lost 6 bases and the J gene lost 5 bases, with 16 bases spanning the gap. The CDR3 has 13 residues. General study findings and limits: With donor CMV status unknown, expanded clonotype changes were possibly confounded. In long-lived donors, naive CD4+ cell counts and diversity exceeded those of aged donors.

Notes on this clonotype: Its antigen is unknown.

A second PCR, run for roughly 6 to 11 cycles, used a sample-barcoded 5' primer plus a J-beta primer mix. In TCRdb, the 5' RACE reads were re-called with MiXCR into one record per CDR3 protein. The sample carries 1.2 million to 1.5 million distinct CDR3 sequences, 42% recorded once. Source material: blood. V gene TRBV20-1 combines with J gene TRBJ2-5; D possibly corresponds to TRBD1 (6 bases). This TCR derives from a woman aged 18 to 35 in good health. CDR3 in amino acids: CSAQPTGPETQYF. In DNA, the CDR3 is TGCAGTGCCCAACCCACAGGGCCGGAGACCCAGTACTTC.